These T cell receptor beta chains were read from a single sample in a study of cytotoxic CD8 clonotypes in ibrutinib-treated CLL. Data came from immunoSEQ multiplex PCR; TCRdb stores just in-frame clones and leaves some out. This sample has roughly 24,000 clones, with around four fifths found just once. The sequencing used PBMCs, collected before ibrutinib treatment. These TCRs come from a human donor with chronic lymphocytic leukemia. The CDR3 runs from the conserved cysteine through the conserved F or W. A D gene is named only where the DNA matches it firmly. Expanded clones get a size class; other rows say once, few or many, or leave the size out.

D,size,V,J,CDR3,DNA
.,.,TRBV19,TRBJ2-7,CASSAPGTSYEQYF,TGTGCCAGTAGTGCCCCGGGAACATCCTACGAGCAGTACTTC
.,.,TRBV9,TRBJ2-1,CASSVGDYNEQFF,TGTGCCAGCAGCGTTGGAGACTACAATGAGCAGTTCTTC
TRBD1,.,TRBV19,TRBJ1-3,CASGDRGLGNTIYF,TGTGCCAGTGGTGACAGGGGGCTTGGAAACACCATATATTTT
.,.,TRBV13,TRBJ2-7,CASSSGREQYF,TGTGCCAGCAGCTCCGGGCGCGAGCAGTACTTC
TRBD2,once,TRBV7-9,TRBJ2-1,CASSPQTSGSRGEQFF,TGTGCCAGCAGCCCACAGACTAGCGGGAGCCGGGGTGAGCAGTTCTTC
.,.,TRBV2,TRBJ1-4,CASNLGGREKLFF,TGTGCCAGCAATTTAGGGGGGAGAGAAAAACTGTTTTTT
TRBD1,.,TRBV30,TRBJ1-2,CAWRGHRGMYGYTF,TGTGCCTGGAGGGGGCACAGGGGGATGTACGGCTACACCTTC
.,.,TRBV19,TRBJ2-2,CASQAQRLNTGELFF,TGTGCCAGTCAAGCCCAGCGGTTAAACACCGGGGAGCTGTTTTTT
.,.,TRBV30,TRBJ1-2,CAWAQGFYGYTF,TGTGCCTGGGCGCAGGGATTCTATGGCTACACCTTC
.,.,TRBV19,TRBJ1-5,CASSINARSNQPQHF,TGTGCCAGTAGTATAAACGCCAGGAGCAATCAGCCCCAGCATTTT
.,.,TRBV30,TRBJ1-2,CAWSTPITSHSGYTF,TGTGCCTGGAGTACCCCCATAACCTCCCATAGTGGCTACACCTTC
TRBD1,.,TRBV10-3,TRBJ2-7,CASRTGSEQYF,TGTGCCAGCCGGACAGGGAGCGAGCAGTACTTC
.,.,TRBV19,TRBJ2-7,CASSIEGSYEQYF,TGTGCCAGTAGTATAGAAGGGTCTTACGAGCAGTACTTC
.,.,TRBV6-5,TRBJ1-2,CAARPGTRYGYTF,TGTGCCGCACGTCCCGGGACGCGGTATGGCTACACCTTC
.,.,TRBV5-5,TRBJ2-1,CASSLVSPGNSKFF,TGTGCCAGCAGCTTGGTATCGCCAGGGAATAGTAAGTTCTTC
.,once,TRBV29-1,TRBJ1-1,CSVEEVKAFF,TGCAGCGTTGAGGAGGTAAAAGCTTTCTTT
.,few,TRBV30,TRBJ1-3,CAWISLSGNTIYF,TGTGCCTGGATTTCCCTCTCTGGAAACACCATATATTTT
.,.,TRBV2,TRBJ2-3,CASSESWRSSTDTQYF,TGTGCCAGCAGTGAAAGTTGGAGGAGTAGCACAGATACGCAGTATTTT
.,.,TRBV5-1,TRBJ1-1,CASSLNGVNTEAFF,TGCGCCAGCAGCTTGAATGGGGTGAACACTGAAGCTTTCTTT